The 4 T cell receptor beta chains presented below share a single source sample, sequenced in a study of cytomegalovirus exposure and HLA in healthy donors. Primers: 60 Vbeta forward and 13 Jbeta reverse. TCRdb's table, derived via immunoSEQ multiplex PCR, lists solely in-frame clones and lacks some. The table includes approximately 190,000 clones, about 80% detected once. The sequencing sample was made of PBMCs. Receptors were obtained from a man aged 40-55 years in good health and CMV-seropositive.

This chain's CDR3 is CASFGGQGAIQPQHF. As DNA, the CDR3 is TGTGCCAGCTTTGGCGGACAGGGGGCTATTCAGCCCCAGCATTTT. The J gene is TRBJ1-5, the V gene TRBV6-1; TRBD1 matches at 11 bases. The junction had 9 bases not matched to a gene; V was cut back by 8 bases and J by 6 bases. Germline CDR1 is MNHNS and CDR2 is SASEGT. This CDR3 region has 15 residues.

This chain's CDR3 is CASSQPGGPSSYNEQFF. DNA of the CDR3: TGTGCCAGCAGCCAACCGGGGGGGCCGAGCTCCTACAATGAGCAGTTCTTC. The chain combines TRBV5-4 with TRBJ2-1; 8 positions match TRBD2. The CDR3 sequence is 17 residues long. In germline, CDR1 is SGHNT, CDR2 YYREEE (reference sequence). The V and J ends lost 4 bases and 0 bases, in that order; junction bases with no gene match: 9.

This chain uses TRBV7-8 with TRBJ2-3; no clear D. The CDR3 covers 15 residues. V was cut by 2 bases and J by 5 bases, with 14 bases left in between. The germline gives CDR1 SGHVS, CDR2 FQNEAQ. The CDR3 DNA reads as TGTGCCAGCAGCTTATTTGGTCCCGTCGGAGATACGCAGTATTTT. Translating gives CASSLFGPVGDTQYF.

The chain links TRBV2 to TRBJ1-4; possible D gene TRBD1, 6 bases. CDR1 and CDR2 (germline): SNHLY, FYNNEI. The CDR3 extends over 16 amino acids. V lost 7 bases and J lost 0, with 15 bases in between. The CDR3 region is CASTNGQQATNEKLFF. The CDR3 DNA reads TGTGCCAGCACTAACGGACAGCAAGCAACTAATGAAAAACTGTTTTTT.